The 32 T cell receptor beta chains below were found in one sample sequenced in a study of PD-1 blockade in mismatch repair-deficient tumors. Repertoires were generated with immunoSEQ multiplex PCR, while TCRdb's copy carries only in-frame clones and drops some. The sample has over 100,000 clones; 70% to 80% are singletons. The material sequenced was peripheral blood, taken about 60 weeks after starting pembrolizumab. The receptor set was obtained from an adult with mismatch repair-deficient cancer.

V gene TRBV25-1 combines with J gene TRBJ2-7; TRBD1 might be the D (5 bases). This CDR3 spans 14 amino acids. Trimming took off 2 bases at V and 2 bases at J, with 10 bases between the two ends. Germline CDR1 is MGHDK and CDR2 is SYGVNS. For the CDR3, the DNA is TGTGCCAGCAGTGAACCGAGCAGGGCCTACGAGCAGTACTTC. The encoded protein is CASSEPSRAYEQYF.

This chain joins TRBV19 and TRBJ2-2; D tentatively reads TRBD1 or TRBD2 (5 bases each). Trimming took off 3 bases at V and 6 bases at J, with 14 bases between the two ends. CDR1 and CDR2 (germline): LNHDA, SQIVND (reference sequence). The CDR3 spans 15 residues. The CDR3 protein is CASSMTARAAGELFF. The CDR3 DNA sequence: TGTGCCAGTAGTATGACAGCCCGAGCGGCCGGGGAGCTGTTTTTT.

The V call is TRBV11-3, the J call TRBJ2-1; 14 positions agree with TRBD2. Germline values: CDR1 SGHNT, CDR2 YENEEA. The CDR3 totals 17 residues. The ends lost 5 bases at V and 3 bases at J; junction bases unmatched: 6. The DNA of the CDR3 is TGTGCCAGCAGCCCAGGGACTAGCGGGAGAAGCTACAATGAGCAGTTCTTC. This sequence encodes CASSPGTSGRSYNEQFF.

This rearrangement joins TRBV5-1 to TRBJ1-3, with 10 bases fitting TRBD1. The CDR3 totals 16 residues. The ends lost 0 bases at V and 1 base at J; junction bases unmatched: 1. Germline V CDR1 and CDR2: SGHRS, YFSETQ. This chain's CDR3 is CASSLGDRGSGNTIYF. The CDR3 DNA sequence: TGCGCCAGCAGCTTGGGGGACAGGGGTTCTGGAAACACCATATATTTT.

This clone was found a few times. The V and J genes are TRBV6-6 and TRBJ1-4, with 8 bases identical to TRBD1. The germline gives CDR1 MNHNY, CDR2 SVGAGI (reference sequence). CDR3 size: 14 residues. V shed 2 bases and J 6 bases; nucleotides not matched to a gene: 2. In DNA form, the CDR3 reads TGTGCCAGCAGTTACAGGACAGGGTATGAAAAACTGTTTTTT. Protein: CASSYRTGYEKLFF.

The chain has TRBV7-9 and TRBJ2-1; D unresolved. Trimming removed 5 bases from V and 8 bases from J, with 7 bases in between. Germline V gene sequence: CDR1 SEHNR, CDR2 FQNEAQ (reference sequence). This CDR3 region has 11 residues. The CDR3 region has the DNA TGTGCCAGCAGCCAGTTCGATGAGCAGTTCTTC. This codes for CASSQFDEQFF. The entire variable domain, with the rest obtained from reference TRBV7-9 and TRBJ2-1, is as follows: DTGVSQNPRHKITKRGQNVTFRCDPISEHNRLYWYRQTLGQGPEFLTYFQNEAQLEKSRLLSDRFSAERPKGSFSTLEIQRTEQGDSAMYLCASSQFDEQFFGPGTRLTVL.

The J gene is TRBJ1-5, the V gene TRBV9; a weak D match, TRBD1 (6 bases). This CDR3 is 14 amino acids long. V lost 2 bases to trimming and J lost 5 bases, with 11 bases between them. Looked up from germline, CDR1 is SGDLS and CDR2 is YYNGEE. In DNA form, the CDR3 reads TGTGCCAGCAGCGTTACAGGGACGGATCAGCCCCAGCATTTT. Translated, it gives CASSVTGTDQPQHF.

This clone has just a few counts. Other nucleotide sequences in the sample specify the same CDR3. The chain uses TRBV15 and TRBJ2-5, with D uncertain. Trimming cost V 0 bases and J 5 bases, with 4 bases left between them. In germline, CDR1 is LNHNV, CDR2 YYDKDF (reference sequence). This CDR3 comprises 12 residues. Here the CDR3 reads CATSRDVETQYF. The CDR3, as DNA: TGTGCCACCAGCAGAGATGTGGAGACCCAGTACTTC.

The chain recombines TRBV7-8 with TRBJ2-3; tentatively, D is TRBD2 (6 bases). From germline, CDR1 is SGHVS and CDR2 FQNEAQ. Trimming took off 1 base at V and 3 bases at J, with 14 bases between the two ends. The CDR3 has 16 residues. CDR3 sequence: CASSLGVAVGTDTQYF. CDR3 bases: TGTGCCAGCAGCTTAGGGGTAGCGGTTGGGACAGATACGCAGTATTTT.

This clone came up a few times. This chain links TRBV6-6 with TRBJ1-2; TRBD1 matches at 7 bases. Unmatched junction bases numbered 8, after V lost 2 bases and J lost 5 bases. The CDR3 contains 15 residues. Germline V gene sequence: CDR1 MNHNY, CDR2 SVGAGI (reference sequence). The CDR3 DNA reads TGTGCCAGCAGTTACAGGGACAGAGTTCCGTATGGCTACACCTTC. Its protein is CASSYRDRVPYGYTF.

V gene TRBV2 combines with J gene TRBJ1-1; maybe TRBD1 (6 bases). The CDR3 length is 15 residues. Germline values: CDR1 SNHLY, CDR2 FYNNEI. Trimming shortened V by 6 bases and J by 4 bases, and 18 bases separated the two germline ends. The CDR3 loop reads CASSPLTGRGTEAFF. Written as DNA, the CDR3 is TGTGCCAGCAGCCCCCTCACAGGGAGGGGCACTGAAGCTTTCTTT.

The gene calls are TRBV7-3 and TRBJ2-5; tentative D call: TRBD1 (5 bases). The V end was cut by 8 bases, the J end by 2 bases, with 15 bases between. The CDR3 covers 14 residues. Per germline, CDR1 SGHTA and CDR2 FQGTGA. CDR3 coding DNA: TGTGCCAGCGGAGTAGGGGTTGCTCAAGAGACCCAGTACTTC. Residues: CASGVGVAQETQYF.

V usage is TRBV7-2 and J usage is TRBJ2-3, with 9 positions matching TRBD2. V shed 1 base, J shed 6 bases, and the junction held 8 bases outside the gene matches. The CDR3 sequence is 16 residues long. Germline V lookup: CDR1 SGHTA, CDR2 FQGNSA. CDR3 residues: CASSLGASGTVDTQYF. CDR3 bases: TGTGCCAGCAGCTTAGGGGCTAGCGGGACAGTGGATACGCAGTATTTT.

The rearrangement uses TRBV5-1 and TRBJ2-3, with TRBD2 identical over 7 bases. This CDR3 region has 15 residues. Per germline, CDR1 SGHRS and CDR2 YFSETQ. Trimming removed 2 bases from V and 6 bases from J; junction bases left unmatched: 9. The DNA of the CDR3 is TGCGCCAGCAGCTTAGGGGACTATTATCCGGATACGCAGTATTTT. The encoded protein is CASSLGDYYPDTQYF.

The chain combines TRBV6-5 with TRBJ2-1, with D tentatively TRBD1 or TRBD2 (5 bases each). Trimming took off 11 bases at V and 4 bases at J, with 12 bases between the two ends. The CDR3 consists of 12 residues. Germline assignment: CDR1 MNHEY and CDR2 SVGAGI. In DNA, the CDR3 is TGTGCCGTATCGGGGCCTTACAATGAGCAGTTCTTC. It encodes CAVSGPYNEQFF.

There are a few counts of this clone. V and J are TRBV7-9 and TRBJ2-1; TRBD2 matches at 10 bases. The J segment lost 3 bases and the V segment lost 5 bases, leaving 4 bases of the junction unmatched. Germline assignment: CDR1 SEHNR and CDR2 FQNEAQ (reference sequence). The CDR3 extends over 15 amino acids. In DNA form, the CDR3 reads TGTGCCAGCAGCCCCGGACTAGCGGACTACAATGAGCAGTTCTTC. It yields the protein CASSPGLADYNEQFF.

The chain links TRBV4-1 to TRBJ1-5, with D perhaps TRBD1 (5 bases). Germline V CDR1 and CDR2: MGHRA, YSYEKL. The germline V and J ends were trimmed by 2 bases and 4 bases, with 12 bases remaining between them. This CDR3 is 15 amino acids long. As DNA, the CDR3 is TGCGCCAGCAGCCAACAGCAGGGAGGGAATCAGCCCCAGCATTTT. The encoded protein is CASSQQQGGNQPQHF.

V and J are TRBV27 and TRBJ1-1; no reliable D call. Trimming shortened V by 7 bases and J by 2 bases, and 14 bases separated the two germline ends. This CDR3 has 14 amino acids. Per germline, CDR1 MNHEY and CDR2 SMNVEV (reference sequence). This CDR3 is CASKPLNSNTEAFF. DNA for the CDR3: TGTGCCAGCAAACCATTAAACTCCAACACTGAAGCTTTCTTT.

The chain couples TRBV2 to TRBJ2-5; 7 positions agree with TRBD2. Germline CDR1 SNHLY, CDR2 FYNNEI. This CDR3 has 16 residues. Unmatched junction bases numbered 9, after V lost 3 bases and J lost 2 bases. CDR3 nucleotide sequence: TGTGCCAGCAGTGACGCTGTCGGGAGGAGACAAGAGACCCAGTACTTC. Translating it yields CASSDAVGRRQETQYF.

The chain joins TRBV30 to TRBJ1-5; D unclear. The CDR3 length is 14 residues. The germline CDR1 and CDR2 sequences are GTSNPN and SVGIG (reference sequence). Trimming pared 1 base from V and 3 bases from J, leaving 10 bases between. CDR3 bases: TGTGCCTGGAGTGGAGGCCCGACCAATCAGCCCCAGCATTTT. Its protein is CAWSGGPTNQPQHF.

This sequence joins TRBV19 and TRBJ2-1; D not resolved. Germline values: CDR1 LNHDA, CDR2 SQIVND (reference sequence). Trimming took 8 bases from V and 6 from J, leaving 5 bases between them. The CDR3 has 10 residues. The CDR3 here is CASGRNEQFF. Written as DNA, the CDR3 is TGTGCCAGTGGTCGCAATGAGCAGTTCTTC.

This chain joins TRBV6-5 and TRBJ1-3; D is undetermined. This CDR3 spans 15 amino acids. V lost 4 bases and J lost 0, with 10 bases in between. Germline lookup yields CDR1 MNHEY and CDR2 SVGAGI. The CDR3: CASSSRRSSGNTIYF. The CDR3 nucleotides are TGTGCCAGCAGTTCCCGACGGTCCTCTGGAAACACCATATATTTT.

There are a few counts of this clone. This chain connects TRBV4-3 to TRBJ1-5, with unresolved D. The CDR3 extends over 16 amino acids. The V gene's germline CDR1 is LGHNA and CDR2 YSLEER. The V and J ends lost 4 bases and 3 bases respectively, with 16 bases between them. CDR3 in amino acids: CASSPNPGRNNQPQHF. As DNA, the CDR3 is TGCGCCAGCAGCCCCAATCCTGGACGGAACAATCAGCCCCAGCATTTT.

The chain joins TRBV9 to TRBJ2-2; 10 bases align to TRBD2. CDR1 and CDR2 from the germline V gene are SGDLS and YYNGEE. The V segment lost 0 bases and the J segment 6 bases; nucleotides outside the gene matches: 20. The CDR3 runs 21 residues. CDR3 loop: CASSVATPSGSRFWDAGELFF. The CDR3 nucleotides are TGTGCCAGCAGCGTAGCTACACCTAGCGGGAGTAGGTTCTGGGACGCCGGGGAGCTGTTTTTT.

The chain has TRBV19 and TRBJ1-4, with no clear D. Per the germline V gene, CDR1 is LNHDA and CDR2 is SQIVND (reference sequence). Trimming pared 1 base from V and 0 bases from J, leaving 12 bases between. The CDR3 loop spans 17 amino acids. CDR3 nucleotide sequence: TGTGCCAGTAGTATAGGAAAGGCGGTGGCAACTAATGAAAAACTGTTTTTT. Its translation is CASSIGKAVATNEKLFF.

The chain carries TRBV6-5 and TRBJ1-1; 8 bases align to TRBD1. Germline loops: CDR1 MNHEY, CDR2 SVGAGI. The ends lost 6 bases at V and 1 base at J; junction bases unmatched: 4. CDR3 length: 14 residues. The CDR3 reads CASRQDRANTEAFF. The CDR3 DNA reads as TGTGCCAGCAGACAGGACAGGGCGAACACTGAAGCTTTCTTT.

Here the CDR3 reads CASSPGTEGEQFF. The DNA for the CDR3 is TGTGCCAGCTCACCCGGGACCGAGGGCGAGCAGTTCTTC. This rearrangement joins TRBV18 to TRBJ2-1; the D call may be TRBD1 or TRBD2 (5 bases each). Germline assignment: CDR1 KGHSH and CDR2 LQKENI. The CDR3 loop spans 13 amino acids. The V and J ends lost 3 bases and 10 bases respectively, with 13 bases between them.

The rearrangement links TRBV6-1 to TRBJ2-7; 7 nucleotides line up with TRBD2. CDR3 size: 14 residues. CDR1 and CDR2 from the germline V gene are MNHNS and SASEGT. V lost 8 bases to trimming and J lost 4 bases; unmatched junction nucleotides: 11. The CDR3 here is CASWRASGSYEQYF. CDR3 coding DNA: TGTGCCAGCTGGCGAGCTAGCGGAAGTTACGAGCAGTACTTC.

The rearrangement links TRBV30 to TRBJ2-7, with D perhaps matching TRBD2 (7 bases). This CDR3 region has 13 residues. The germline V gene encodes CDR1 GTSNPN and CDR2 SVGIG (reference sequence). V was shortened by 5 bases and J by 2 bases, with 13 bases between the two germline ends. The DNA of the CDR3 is TGTGCCTGGGCAGAGCGGGACACCTACGAGCAGTACTTC. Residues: CAWAERDTYEQYF.

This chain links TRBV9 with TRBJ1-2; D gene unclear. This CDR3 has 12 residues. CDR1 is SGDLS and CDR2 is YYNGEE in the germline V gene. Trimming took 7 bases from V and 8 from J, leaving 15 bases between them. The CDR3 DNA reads TGTGCCAGCGCACGTGGGCTTCGAGGCTACACCTTC. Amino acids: CASARGLRGYTF.

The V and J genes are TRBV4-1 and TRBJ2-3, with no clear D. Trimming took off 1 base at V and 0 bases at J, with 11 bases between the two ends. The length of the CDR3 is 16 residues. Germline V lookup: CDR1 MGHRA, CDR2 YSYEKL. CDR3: CASSQVSVSSTDTQYF. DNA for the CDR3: TGCGCCAGCAGCCAAGTATCCGTATCTAGCACAGATACGCAGTATTTT.

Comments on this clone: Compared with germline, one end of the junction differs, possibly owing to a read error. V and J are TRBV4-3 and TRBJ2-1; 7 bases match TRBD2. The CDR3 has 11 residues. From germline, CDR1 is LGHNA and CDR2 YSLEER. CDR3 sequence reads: CASSQDSGLLF. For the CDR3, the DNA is TGCGCCAGCAGCCAAGATTCGGGACTACTCTTC.